Given below is one T cell receptor beta chain in context. Study processing details: Quantification of nucleated cells was approximated via reference gene primer amplification. Repertoires were generated with immunoSEQ multiplex PCR, while TCRdb's copy carries only in-frame clones and drops some. The V and J calls and clone size are taken from that table; D and trimming were inferred from the DNA. The sample consists of approximately 94,000 clones, about 82% of them appearing once. Between the trimmed V and J ends, which lost 6 bases and 6 bases, there was a span of 8 bases. The CDR3 extends over 12 amino acids. From germline, CDR1 is MGHDK and CDR2 SYGVNS. The source of the sample is a study of blood T cell repertoires in COVID-19.

The TCR sequence derives from a man between 50 and 59 years old with active or convalescent COVID-19. V usage is TRBV25-1 and J usage is TRBJ2-2; TRBD1 might be the D (5 bases). Sample: peripheral blood. CDR3 nucleotides: TGTGCCAGCAGCTACAGGCCCGGGGAGCTGTTTTTT. This sequence encodes CASSYRPGELFF.